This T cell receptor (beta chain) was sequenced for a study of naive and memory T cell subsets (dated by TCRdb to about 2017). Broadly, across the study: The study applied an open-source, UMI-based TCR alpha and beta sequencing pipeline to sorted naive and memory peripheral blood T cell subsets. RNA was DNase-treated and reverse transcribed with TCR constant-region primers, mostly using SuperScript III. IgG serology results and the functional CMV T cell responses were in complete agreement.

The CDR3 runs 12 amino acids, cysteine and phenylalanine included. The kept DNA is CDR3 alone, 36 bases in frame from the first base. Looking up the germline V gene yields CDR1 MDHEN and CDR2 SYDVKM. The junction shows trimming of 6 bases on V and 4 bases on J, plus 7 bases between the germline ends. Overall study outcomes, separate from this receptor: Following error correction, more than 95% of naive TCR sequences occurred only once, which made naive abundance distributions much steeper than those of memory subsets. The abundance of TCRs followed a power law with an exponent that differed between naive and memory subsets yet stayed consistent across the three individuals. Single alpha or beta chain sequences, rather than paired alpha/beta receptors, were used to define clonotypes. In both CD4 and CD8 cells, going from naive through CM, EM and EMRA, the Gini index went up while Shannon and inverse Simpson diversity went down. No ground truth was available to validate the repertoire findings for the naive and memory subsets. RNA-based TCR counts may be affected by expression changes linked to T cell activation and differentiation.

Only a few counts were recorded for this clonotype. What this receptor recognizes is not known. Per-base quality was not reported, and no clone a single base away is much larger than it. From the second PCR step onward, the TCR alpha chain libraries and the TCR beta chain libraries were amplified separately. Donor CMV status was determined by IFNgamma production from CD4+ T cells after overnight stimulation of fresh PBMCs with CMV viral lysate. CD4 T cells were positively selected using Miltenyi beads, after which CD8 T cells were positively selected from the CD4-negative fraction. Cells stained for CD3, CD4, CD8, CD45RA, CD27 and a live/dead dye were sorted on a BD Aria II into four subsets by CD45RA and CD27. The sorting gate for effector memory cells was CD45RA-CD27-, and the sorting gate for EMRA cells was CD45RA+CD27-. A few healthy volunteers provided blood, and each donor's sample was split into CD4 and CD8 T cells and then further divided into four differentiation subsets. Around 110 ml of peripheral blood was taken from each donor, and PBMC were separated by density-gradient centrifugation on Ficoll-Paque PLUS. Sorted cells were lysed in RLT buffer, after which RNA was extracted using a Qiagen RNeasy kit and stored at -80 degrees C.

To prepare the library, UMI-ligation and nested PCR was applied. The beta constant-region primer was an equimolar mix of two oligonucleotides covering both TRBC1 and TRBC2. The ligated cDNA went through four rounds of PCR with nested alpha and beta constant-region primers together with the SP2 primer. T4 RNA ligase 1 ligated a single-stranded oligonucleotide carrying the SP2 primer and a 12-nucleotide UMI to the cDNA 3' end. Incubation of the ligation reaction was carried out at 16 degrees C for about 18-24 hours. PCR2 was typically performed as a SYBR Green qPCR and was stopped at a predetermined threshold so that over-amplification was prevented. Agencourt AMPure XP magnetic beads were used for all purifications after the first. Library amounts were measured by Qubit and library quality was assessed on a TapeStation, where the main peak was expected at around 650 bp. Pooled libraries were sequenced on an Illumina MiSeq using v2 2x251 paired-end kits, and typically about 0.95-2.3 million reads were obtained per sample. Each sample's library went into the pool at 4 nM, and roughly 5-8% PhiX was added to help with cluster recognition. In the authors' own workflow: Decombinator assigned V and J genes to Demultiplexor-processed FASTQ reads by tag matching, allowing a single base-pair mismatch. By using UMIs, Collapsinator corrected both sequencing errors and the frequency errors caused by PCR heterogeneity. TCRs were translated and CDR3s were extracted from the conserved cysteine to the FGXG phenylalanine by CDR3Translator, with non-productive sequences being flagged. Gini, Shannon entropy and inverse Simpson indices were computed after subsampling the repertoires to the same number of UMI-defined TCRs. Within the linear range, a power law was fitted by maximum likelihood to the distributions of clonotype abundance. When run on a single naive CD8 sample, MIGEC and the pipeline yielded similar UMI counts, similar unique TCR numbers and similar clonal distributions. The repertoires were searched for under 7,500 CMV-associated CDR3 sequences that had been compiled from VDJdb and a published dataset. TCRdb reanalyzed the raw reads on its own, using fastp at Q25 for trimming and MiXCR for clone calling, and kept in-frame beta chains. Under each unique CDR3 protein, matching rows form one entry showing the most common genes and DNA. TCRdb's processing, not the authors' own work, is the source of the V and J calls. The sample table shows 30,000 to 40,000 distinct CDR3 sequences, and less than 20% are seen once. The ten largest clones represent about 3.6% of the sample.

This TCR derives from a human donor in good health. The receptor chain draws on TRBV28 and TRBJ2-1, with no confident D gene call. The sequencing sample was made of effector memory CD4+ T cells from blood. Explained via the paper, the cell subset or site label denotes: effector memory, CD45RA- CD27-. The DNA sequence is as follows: TGTGCCAGCAGGATTACGTACAATGAGCAGTTCTTC. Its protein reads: CASRITYNEQFF. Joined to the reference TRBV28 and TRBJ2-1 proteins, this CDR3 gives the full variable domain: DVKVTQSSRYLVKRTGEKVFLECVQDMDHENMFWYRQDPGLGLRLIYFSYDVKMKEKGDIPEGYSVSREKKERFSLILESASTNQTSMYLCASRITYNEQFFGPGTRLTVL.